Listed here are 2 T cell receptor beta chains from one sample, sequenced in a study of blood T cell repertoires in COVID-19. The table came from immunoSEQ multiplex PCR; TCRdb's copy has only in-frame clones and leaves some out. The sample has 250,000 to 300,000 clones, approximately 87% seen once. Sequencing used peripheral blood. The source is a woman younger than 45 with COVID-19, enrolled during active disease.

The chain carries TRBV28 and TRBJ2-7, with D possibly TRBD2 on 6 matching bases. Germline values: CDR1 MDHEN, CDR2 SYDVKM. This CDR3 is 14 amino acids long. Trimming shortened V by 3 bases and J by 1 base, and 10 bases separated the two germline ends. The CDR3 spells CASSLRGGSYEQYF. The CDR3 coding sequence is TGTGCCAGCAGTTTGAGAGGAGGGTCCTACGAGCAGTACTTC.

This chain uses TRBV3-1 (or the pseudogene TRBV3-2) with TRBJ2-7, with a weak D call TRBD2 (5 bases). Germline V gene data show CDR1 as LGHDT and CDR2 as YNNKEL (reference sequence). CDR3 length: 14 amino acids. Deletions cut 4 bases from V and 2 bases from J, with 12 bases between. The CDR3 region has the DNA TGTGCCAGCAGCCCGGACTTACCACCCTACGAGCAGTACTTC. The encoded protein is CASSPDLPPYEQYF.